This T cell receptor beta chain is drawn from a study of early T cells in non-severe SARS-CoV-2 infection. About the research overall: Sequenced material consisted of bulk RNA (from unsorted whole blood), and chains were unpaired. Study-wide points: The study's VDJdb matching favored anti-spike CD8 responses and missed private and CD4 specificities.

As to this clonotype: Its target is unknown.

The protocol attached unique molecular identifiers to individual cDNA molecules. MiXCR, applied by TCRdb to the 5' RACE reads, yields one record per CDR3 protein. Altogether about 63,000 distinct CDR3 sequences are present, roughly 13% being singletons, with the ten largest covering around 4.5%. The CDR3 extends over 18 amino acids. Unmatched junction bases numbered 6, after V lost 4 bases and J lost 0 bases. CDR1 ENHRY and CDR2 SYGVKD come from the germline V gene. Material: whole blood. This sequence originates from an adult who was a healthcare worker with PCR-confirmed SARS-CoV-2 infection or an uninfected control (not recorded which). V usage is TRBV10-3 and J usage is TRBJ2-2; 12 positions agree with TRBD2. The CDR3 loop is CAISALTSGGTNTGELFF. CDR3 bases: TGTGCCATCAGTGCCCTGACTAGCGGGGGTACGAACACCGGGGAGCTGTTTTTT.